The 29 T cell receptor beta chains reported below all come from one sample, sequenced in a study of T cells in Graves' hyperthyroidism and ophthalmopathy. The source material, RNA transcripts, was used to amplify TCR beta CDR3 regions. In the first-round RT-PCR of the TCR CDR3, the HTBI primer set was used. MiXCR, applied by TCRdb to the multiplex PCR reads, yields one record per CDR3 protein. The sample shows hundreds of thousands of distinct CDR3 sequences, approximately 15% of them seen only once. Sequencing was performed on blood. These receptors originate from a woman aged 30 to 39 with Graves' hyperthyroidism that later progressed to Graves' ophthalmopathy.

The sample holds many counts of this clonotype. The chain is built from TRBV12-3 or TRBV12-4 and TRBJ2-7; 9 bases are shared with TRBD2. The CDR3 runs to 14 residues. V shed 6 bases, J shed 3 bases, and the junction held 6 bases outside the gene matches. CDR3 sequence: CASSERLAVYEQYF. The CDR3 coding sequence is TGTGCCAGCAGCGAAAGACTAGCGGTCTACGAGCAGTACTTC.

Many counts were recorded for this clonotype. V and J are TRBV5-5 and TRBJ1-5, with 12 bases lining up with TRBD1. Germline V gene sequence: CDR1 SGHKS, CDR2 YYEKEE (reference sequence). The CDR3 runs to 17 residues. With V trimmed by 0 bases and J by 6 bases, 7 bases remained unmatched. CDR3 residues: CASSLAGTGGSSQPQHF. CDR3 DNA sequence: TGTGCCAGCAGCTTGGCCGGGACAGGGGGCTCGTCTCAGCCCCAGCATTTT. The full variable domain, its missing parts supplied by reference TRBV5-5 and TRBJ1-5, is DAGVTQSPTHLIKTRGQQVTLRCSPISGHKSVSWYQQVLGQGPQFIFQYYEKEERGRGNFPDRFSARQFPNYSSELNVNALLLGDSALYLCASSLAGTGGSSQPQHFGDGTRLSIL.

This chain connects TRBV11-3 to TRBJ2-3, with 10 bases fitting TRBD2. The CDR3 spans 16 residues. Losses at the gene ends were 5 bases for V and 4 bases for J; bases not matched to a gene: 9. Per the germline V gene, CDR1 is SGHNT and CDR2 is YENEEA. Here the CDR3 reads CASSPGLAGVADTQYF. The DNA for the CDR3 is TGTGCCAGCAGCCCTGGCCTAGCGGGAGTGGCAGATACGCAGTATTTT.

This clonotype was found many times. This chain links TRBV9 with TRBJ2-5; 7 bases agree with TRBD2. The J segment lost 1 base and the V segment lost 0 bases, leaving 6 bases of the junction unmatched. Germline-derived CDR1 and CDR2 are SGDLS and YYNGEE. The CDR3 length is 16 residues. The CDR3, as DNA: TGTGCCAGCAGCGTAGGAGGGCGGGGGACCCAAGAGACCCAGTACTTC. Translating gives CASSVGGRGTQETQYF. The full variable domain, in which reference TRBV9 and TRBJ2-5 provide the parts outside the CDR3, is DSGVTQTPKHLITATGQRVTLRCSPRSGDLSVYWYQQSLDQGLQFLIQYYNGEERAKGNILERFSAQQFPDLHSELNLSSLELGDSALYFCASSVGGRGTQETQYFGPGTRLLVL.

This clonotype has only a few counts. The genes are TRBV5-6 and TRBJ2-7, with D possibly being TRBD2 (5 bases). V lost 6 bases to trimming and J lost 3 bases, with 10 bases between them. CDR3 length: 12 amino acids. Germline V gene data show CDR1 as SGHDT and CDR2 as YYEEEE. Here the CDR3 reads CASTGLLYEQYF. CDR3 DNA: TGTGCCAGCACCGGACTCCTCTACGAGCAGTACTTC. Based on the CDR3 plus reference TRBV5-6 and TRBJ2-7, the full variable domain is DAGVTQSPTHLIKTRGQQVTLRCSPKSGHDTVSWYQQALGQGPQFIFQYYEEEERQRGNFPDRFSGHQFPNYSSELNVNALLLGDSALYLCASTGLLYEQYFGPGTRLTVT.

The chain joins TRBV7-3 to TRBJ1-3, with a weak D call TRBD1 (5 bases). Trimming stripped 2 bases from V and 0 bases from J, with 8 bases between. Germline-derived CDR1 and CDR2 are SGHTA and FQGTGA. The CDR3 sequence is 15 residues long. CDR3 coding DNA: TGTGCCAGCAGCTTACAGGGCCACTCTGGAAACACCATATATTTT. Its translation is CASSLQGHSGNTIYF.

At least ten counts were recorded for this clonotype. The J gene is TRBJ2-5, the V gene TRBV7-2; 7 bases match TRBD2. The CDR3 totals 13 residues. The germline CDR1 and CDR2 sequences are SGHTA and FQGNSA. The ends lost 5 bases at V and 1 base at J; junction bases unmatched: 1. CDR3 nucleotide sequence: TGTGCCAGCAGCGGGGGGGTCCAAGAGACCCAGTACTTC. It yields the protein CASSGGVQETQYF.

This clonotype has just a few counts. The germline gene is not matched at one end of the junction; a read error may be the cause. This sequence joins TRBV19 and TRBJ1-5; D ambiguous. The CDR3 spans 15 residues. Germline-derived CDR1 and CDR2 are LNHDA and SQIVND (reference sequence). The CDR3 DNA reads TGTGCCAGTAGTTTAGAGGAGGGAGGAAATCAGCCCCAGCATTTT. Protein sequence: CASSLEEGGNQPQHF.

This clonotype was observed a handful of times. The chain combines TRBV7-3 with TRBJ2-2; no definite D call. Between the trimmed V and J ends, which lost 5 bases and 6 bases, there was a span of 7 bases. The germline V gene has CDR1 SGHTA and CDR2 FQGTGA. There are 12 residues in the CDR3. The CDR3 DNA is TGTGCCAGCAGCAAGGGCCCCGGGGAGCTGTTTTTT. Translating gives CASSKGPGELFF.

In this sample, this clonotype turned up a few times. The chain is built from TRBV10-3 and TRBJ1-1; TRBD1 agrees at 7 bases. Germline V gene sequence: CDR1 ENHRY, CDR2 SYGVKD. This CDR3 comprises 13 residues. J gave up 4 bases and V 5 bases, and 4 bases lay outside the gene matches. CDR3 sequence: CAISKTGFTEAFF. CDR3 bases: TGTGCCATCAGTAAGACAGGGTTCACTGAAGCTTTCTTT.

This clonotype was counted ten times or more. The chain has TRBV30 and TRBJ2-7, with D perhaps matching TRBD1 (6 bases). This CDR3 spans 14 amino acids. Germline V lookup: CDR1 GTSNPN, CDR2 SVGIG (reference sequence). The germline V and J ends were trimmed by 1 base and 3 bases, with 13 bases remaining between them. CDR3 sequence (DNA): TGTGCCTGGAGTGATCCCGGACAGTTCTACGAGCAGTACTTC. This codes for CAWSDPGQFYEQYF.

This clonotype was seen ten or more times. The chain joins TRBV28 to TRBJ1-5; 9 bases align to TRBD1. With 10 bases clipped from V and 2 bases from J, the junction kept 9 bases outside the gene matches. The CDR3 is 15 amino acids. Germline V CDR1 and CDR2: MDHEN, SYDVKM. CDR3 nucleotides: TGTGCCACCATTAGACAGGGGGGTGGCAATCAGCCCCAGCATTTT. Translating gives CATIRQGGGNQPQHF.

About this clonotype: The junction and the germline gene differ at one end; a read error may be behind it. V is TRBV6-2 or TRBV6-3 and J is TRBJ2-7; 8 positions agree with TRBD1. The CDR3 has 18 amino acids. Germline values: CDR1 MNHEY, CDR2 SVGEGT. The CDR3 region has the DNA TGTACCAGCAGCCCTTTCCAATCCGGGACAGGATCCTTCTACGAGCAGTACTTC. It translates to CTSSPFQSGTGSFYEQYF.

This clonotype has a count of ten or more. The chain has TRBV7-9 and TRBJ2-7; D might be TRBD2 (5 bases). V dropped 1 base and J dropped 3 bases, with 10 bases sitting between them. Germline CDR1 SEHNR, CDR2 FQNEAQ (reference sequence). The length of the CDR3 is 14 residues. The CDR3, as DNA: TGTGCCAGCAGCTTAGGAGGGTGGGACTACGAGCAGTACTTC. Its protein is CASSLGGWDYEQYF.

This clonotype was detected ten times or more. This chain uses TRBV28 with TRBJ2-3; no clear D gene. Per the germline V gene, CDR1 is MDHEN and CDR2 is SYDVKM. Trimming took 7 bases from V and 1 from J, leaving 30 bases between them. The CDR3 is made up of 20 amino acids. As DNA, the CDR3 is TGTGCCAGCAATTCAGCGAGTCTCGCAACCGGGCCACGTCGCACAGATACGCAGTATTTT. Protein product: CASNSASLATGPRRTDTQYF.

This clonotype occurred many times. V and J are TRBV6-2 or TRBV6-3 and TRBJ2-7; 7 bases fit TRBD2. The ends lost 2 bases at V and 1 base at J; junction bases unmatched: 8. The CDR3 consists of 16 residues. CDR1 is MNHEY, CDR2 SVGEGT, per germline. CDR3 sequence: CASSYGRENPSYEQYF. Here the CDR3 DNA reads TGTGCCAGCAGTTACGGGCGGGAGAATCCATCCTACGAGCAGTACTTC.

The chain has TRBV7-2 and TRBJ1-1; D perhaps matches TRBD1 (6 bases). The V gene lost 5 bases and the J gene lost 5 bases, with 15 bases spanning the gap. The CDR3 loop spans 14 amino acids. CDR1 and CDR2 from the germline V gene are SGHTA and FQGNSA. CDR3 DNA: TGTGCCAGCAGCCCAGAAAGCGGGACAACTGAAGCTTTCTTT. Protein: CASSPESGTTEAFF.

At least ten counts were recorded for this clonotype. The V gene is TRBV7-2, the J gene TRBJ2-7; 7 bases line up with TRBD2. This CDR3 has 14 residues. In germline, CDR1 is SGHTA, CDR2 FQGNSA. The trim removed 4 bases at V and 7 bases at J, leaving 10 bases unmatched. CDR3 region: CASSSGAGRVEQYF. CDR3 bases: TGTGCCAGCAGCTCAGGAGCGGGGCGTGTGGAGCAGTACTTC. Full variable domain (rest looked up from reference TRBV7-2 and TRBJ2-7): GAGVSQSPSNKVTEKGKDVELRCDPISGHTALYWYRQSLGQGLEFLIYFQGNSAPDKSGLPSDRFSAERTGGSVSTLTIQRTQQEDSAVYLCASSSGAGRVEQYFGPGTRLTVT.

V and J are TRBV5-6 and TRBJ2-3, with D possibly being TRBD1 or TRBD2 (5 bases each). Trimming shortened V by 5 bases and J by 2 bases, and 15 bases separated the two germline ends. There are 15 residues in the CDR3. Looked up from germline, CDR1 is SGHDT and CDR2 is YYEEEE. In DNA, the CDR3 is TGTGCCAGCAGGCACACGGGGACGCACACAGATACGCAGTATTTT. It translates to CASRHTGTHTDTQYF.

The sample holds many counts of this clonotype. V usage is TRBV6-1 and J usage is TRBJ2-7, with 10 bases matching TRBD2. V trimming: 5 bases; J trimming: 6 bases; junction bases outside the gene matches: 7. This CDR3 contains 14 residues. Germline V gene sequence: CDR1 MNHNS, CDR2 SASEGT. CDR3 amino acids: CASSQREGKGEQYF. The CDR3 DNA sequence: TGTGCCAGCAGTCAGCGGGAGGGCAAGGGCGAGCAGTACTTC.

This clonotype was picked up many times. V usage is TRBV6-5 and J usage is TRBJ2-3; D gene unclear. Germline V gene data show CDR1 as MNHEY and CDR2 as SVGAGI. The CDR3 runs to 16 residues. The V end was cut by 5 bases, the J end by 0 bases, with 15 bases between. CDR3 amino acids: CASSRRISISTDTQYF. The CDR3 DNA follows: TGTGCCAGCAGTCGCAGGATTAGCATCAGCACAGATACGCAGTATTTT.

This clonotype has at least ten counts. In nucleotides, the CDR3 is TGTGCCAGCAGTCGCCGGGACGGAGTTTCATACGAGCAGTACTTC. This encodes CASSRRDGVSYEQYF. The chain carries TRBV28 and TRBJ2-7; the D call may be TRBD1 or TRBD2 (5 bases each). The CDR3 covers 15 residues. V lost 5 bases and J 4 bases, leaving 18 bases between the germline ends. The V gene's germline CDR1 is MDHEN and CDR2 SYDVKM. Variable domain in full (rest from reference TRBV28 and TRBJ2-7): DVKVTQSSRYLVKRTGEKVFLECVQDMDHENMFWYRQDPGLGLRLIYFSYDVKMKEKGDIPEGYSVSREKKERFSLILESASTNQTSMYLCASSRRDGVSYEQYFGPGTRLTVT.

Concerning this clonotype itself: A read error may be the cause here, since a much bigger clone is one base away. The final CDR3 position lacks the conserved phenylalanine or tryptophan, pointing to a likely read error. The chain employs TRBV18 and TRBJ2-1; TRBD2 aligns across 7 bases. In germline, CDR1 is KGHSH, CDR2 LQKENI. The CDR3 runs to 15 residues. The J segment lost 9 bases and the V segment lost 1 base, leaving 9 bases of the junction unmatched. The CDR3 DNA reads TGTGCCAGCTCACCACGACTGGGAGGGGATGGTGAGCAGTTCTTA. Encoded protein: CASSPRLGGDGEQFL.

This clonotype was counted many times. A junction boundary mismatches the germline segment, possibly from a read error. The chain carries TRBV7-7 and TRBJ2-3, with no clear D. This CDR3 is 15 amino acids long. Germline lookup yields CDR1 SSHAT and CDR2 FNYEAQ (reference sequence). The CDR3 region is CASSLVASHTDTQYF. In nucleotides, the CDR3 is TGTGCTAGCAGCTTAGTTGCCAGTCACACAGATACGCAGTATTTT.

A remark on this clonotype: The conserved closing phenylalanine or tryptophan is absent in this CDR3, likely reflecting a read error. The chain recombines TRBV3-1 with TRBJ2-1; possible D gene TRBD2, 5 bases. The germline gives CDR1 LGHDT, CDR2 YNNKEL (reference sequence). Trimming shortened V by 3 bases and J by 3 bases, and 12 bases separated the two germline ends. The CDR3 runs to 15 residues. CDR3 sequence: CASSQESGYYNEQFV. The CDR3 bases are TGTGCCAGCAGCCAGGAAAGCGGCTACTACAATGAGCAGTTCGTC.

This clonotype was counted a few times. The chain has TRBV4-3 and TRBJ2-2; 7 nucleotides match TRBD2. Germline V gene lookup returns CDR1 LGHNA and CDR2 YSLEER. V gave up 1 base and J gave up 1 base; unmatched junction bases: 6. The CDR3 contains 17 residues. CDR3 nucleotides: TGCGCCAGCAGCCAAGTACCCATAGCGGGGAACACCGGGGAGCTGTTTTTT. Its protein product is CASSQVPIAGNTGELFF.

Comment on this clonotype: A much larger clone lies one base from this, so it may be a read error. The chain carries TRBV9 and TRBJ2-3; D not certain. The CDR3 has 14 amino acids. Looked up from germline, CDR1 is SGDLS and CDR2 is YYNGEE. CDR3 coding DNA: TGTGCCAGCAGCGGTTTGTTTGGCACAGATACGCAGTGTTTT. Translated: CASSGLFGTDTQCF.

This clonotype showed up many times. The rearrangement links TRBV7-3 to TRBJ2-7; D perhaps matches TRBD2 (6 bases). The CDR3 extends over 14 amino acids. Germline CDR1 is SGHTA and CDR2 is FQGTGA. V lost 5 bases and J lost 5, with 16 bases in between. DNA of the CDR3: TGTGCCAGCAGCCTAAACGGGGGTTTCAACGAGCAGTACTTC. It is translated as CASSLNGGFNEQYF. Full variable domain (remainder filled in from reference TRBV7-3 and TRBJ2-7): GAGVSQTPSNKVTEKGKYVELRCDPISGHTALYWYRQSLGQGPEFLIYFQGTGAADDSGLPNDRFFAVRPEGSVSTLKIQRTERGDSAVYLCASSLNGGFNEQYFGPGTRLTVT.

Only a few counts were recorded for this clonotype. This chain connects TRBV20-1 to TRBJ2-7; D gene ambiguous. Deletions cut 6 bases from V and 6 bases from J, with 21 bases between. The length of the CDR3 is 14 residues. Looked up from germline, CDR1 is DFQATT and CDR2 is SNEGSKA (reference sequence). In nucleotides, the CDR3 is TGCAGTGCCGACCGCGGCTGGGCAGATGGCGAGCAGTACTTC. Residues: CSADRGWADGEQYF.